Given below is one T cell receptor (beta chain) in context. The antigen remains undetermined. These donors were members of the 120-subject validation cohort, a group separate from the roughly 700-subject first cohort. The protocol was immunoSEQ multiplex PCR, while the TCRdb copy is restricted to in-frame clones and leaves out a portion. The sample shows about 110,000 clones, approximately 87% of them seen only once. Germline assignment: CDR1 SGHVS and CDR2 FQNEAQ. This CDR3 contains 18 residues. J lost 7 bases, V lost 5 bases, and 18 bases had no gene match. The data derive from a study of cytomegalovirus exposure and HLA in healthy donors. Study-level findings and limits: Researchers catalogued 150 or so TCR beta chains as cytomegalovirus-associated.

This clonotype was obtained from a woman aged 30 to 39 in good health and CMV-seropositive. This chain links TRBV7-8 with TRBJ1-4; 8 nucleotides match TRBD1. The source material was PBMCs. The CDR3 loop is CASSLRRTLDRGGEKLFF. CDR3 nucleotide sequence: TGTGCCAGCAGCCTCCGACGAACCTTAGACAGGGGTGGTGAAAAACTGTTTTTT.